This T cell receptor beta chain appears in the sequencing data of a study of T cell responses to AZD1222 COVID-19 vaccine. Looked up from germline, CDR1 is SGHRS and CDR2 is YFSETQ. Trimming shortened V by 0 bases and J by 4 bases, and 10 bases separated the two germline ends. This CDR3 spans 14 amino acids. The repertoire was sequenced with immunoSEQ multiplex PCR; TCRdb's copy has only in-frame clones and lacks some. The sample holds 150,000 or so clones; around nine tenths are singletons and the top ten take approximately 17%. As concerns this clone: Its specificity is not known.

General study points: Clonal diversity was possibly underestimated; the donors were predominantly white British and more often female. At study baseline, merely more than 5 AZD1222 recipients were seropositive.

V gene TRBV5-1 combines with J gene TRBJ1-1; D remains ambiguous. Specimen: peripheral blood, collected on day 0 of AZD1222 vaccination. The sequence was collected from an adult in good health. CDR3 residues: CASSLDSGGTEAFF. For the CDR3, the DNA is TGCGCCAGCAGCTTGGATTCGGGAGGCACTGAAGCTTTCTTT. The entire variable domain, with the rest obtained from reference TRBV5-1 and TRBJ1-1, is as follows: KAGVTQTPRYLIKTRGQQVTLSCSPISGHRSVSWYQQTPGQGLQFLFEYFSETQRNKGNFPGRFSGRQFSNSRSEMNVSTLELGDSALYLCASSLDSGGTEAFFGQGTRLTVV.